These 17 T cell receptor beta chains were sequenced from one sample in a study of blood T cell repertoires in COVID-19. The data were produced by immunoSEQ multiplex PCR, yet TCRdb's version contains in-frame clones alone and is incomplete. The sample records around 250,000 clones, roughly four fifths being singletons. The sample taken for sequencing was PBMCs or T cells enriched from blood (not recorded which). The source is a man aged 45-65 years who had recovered from COVID-19.

V gene TRBV19 combines with J gene TRBJ1-2; the D is unclear. Trimming took off 5 bases at V and 3 bases at J, with 7 bases between the two ends. This CDR3 has 12 residues. Germline CDR1 reads LNHDA; CDR2 reads SQIVND (reference sequence). The CDR3: CASSVRDYGYTF. The DNA of the CDR3 is TGTGCCAGTAGTGTGAGAGACTATGGCTACACCTTC.

The chain joins TRBV6-5 to TRBJ1-2, with a weak D call TRBD1 (5 bases). Germline V lookup: CDR1 MNHEY, CDR2 SVGAGI. CDR3 length: 14 amino acids. V was clipped by 4 bases and J by 0 bases, with 9 bases between them. The CDR3 sequence: CASSLKGPNYGYTF. The CDR3 nucleotides are TGTGCCAGCAGTTTAAAGGGGCCTAACTATGGCTACACCTTC.

The CDR3 region is CAISPGGASSTDTQYF. In nucleotides, the CDR3 is TGTGCCATCAGCCCCGGTGGGGCCTCTAGCACAGATACGCAGTATTTT. The rearrangement links TRBV10-3 to TRBJ2-3; D is perhaps TRBD1 (5 bases). The CDR3 sequence is 16 residues long. From germline, CDR1 is ENHRY and CDR2 SYGVKD. Between the trimmed V and J ends, which lost 6 bases and 0 bases, there was a span of 16 bases.

The rearrangement joins TRBV5-8 to TRBJ2-2, with 7 bases identical to TRBD1. Germline trimming cut 4 bases from V and 1 base from J; bases unmatched to any gene: 4. Germline V gives CDR1 SGHTS, CDR2 YDEGEE. The CDR3 covers 15 residues. CDR3 sequence: CASSPRTGNTGELFF. For the CDR3, the DNA is TGTGCCAGCAGCCCCCGGACAGGGAACACCGGGGAGCTGTTTTTT.

The CDR3 loop is CASSLEVPGRGYGYTF. The CDR3 DNA follows: TGTGCCAGCAGCTTAGAGGTCCCGGGCCGGGGATACGGCTACACCTTC. V gene TRBV11-3 combines with J gene TRBJ1-2; D remains unclear. Germline V gene sequence: CDR1 SGHNT, CDR2 YENEEA. This CDR3 has 16 amino acids. Trimming removed 0 bases at V and 8 bases at J, with 19 bases between.

V is TRBV9 and J is TRBJ2-3, with TRBD1 matching 10 bases. This CDR3 region has 15 residues. After removal of 4 bases from V and 4 bases from J, the junction contained 6 bases not matched to a gene. Germline loops: CDR1 SGDLS, CDR2 YYNGEE. In nucleotides, the CDR3 is TGTGCCAGCAGCCCACGGACAGGGGGGGCAGATACGCAGTATTTT. It is translated as CASSPRTGGADTQYF.

V is TRBV5-5 and J is TRBJ2-5, with TRBD2 identical over 11 bases. The CDR3 has 17 residues. CDR1 and CDR2 from the germline V gene are SGHKS and YYEKEE (reference sequence). V shed 0 bases and J 4 bases; nucleotides not matched to a gene: 8. In DNA, the CDR3 is TGTGCCAGCAGCTTGGTGGTAGCGGGGGGGCGAGGAGAGACCCAGTACTTC. This translates into CASSLVVAGGRGETQYF.

The chain combines TRBV10-2 with TRBJ2-7, with a tentative D call TRBD2 (6 bases). Germline V gene sequence: CDR1 WSHSY, CDR2 SAAADI. The CDR3 spans 15 residues. Between the trimmed V and J ends, which lost 3 bases and 0 bases, there was a span of 12 bases. The CDR3 nucleotides read TGCGCCAGCAGTGATATAGCGGTGAGCTCCTACGAGCAGTACTTC. It encodes CASSDIAVSSYEQYF.

The J gene is TRBJ2-5, the V gene TRBV30; possible D gene TRBD1, 5 bases. The length of the CDR3 is 14 residues. Germline V gene data show CDR1 as GTSNPN and CDR2 as SVGIG (reference sequence). Trimming stripped 2 bases from V and 5 bases from J, with 15 bases between. The chain's CDR3 is CAWSKSRDYETQYF. CDR3 bases: TGTGCCTGGAGTAAGTCCAGGGATTACGAGACCCAGTACTTC.

This rearrangement joins TRBV18 to TRBJ1-5; D possibly corresponds to TRBD1 (6 bases). The germline CDR1 and CDR2 sequences are KGHSH and LQKENI. Deletions cut 3 bases from V and 3 bases from J, with 9 bases between. The CDR3 is 14 residues long. CDR3: CASSPDRNNQPQHF. CDR3 DNA: TGTGCCAGCTCACCGGACAGAAACAATCAGCCCCAGCATTTT.

CDR3 in DNA: TGTGCCAGCAGTGACGGGACAGGCATGAACACTGAAGCTTTCTTT. It is translated as CASSDGTGMNTEAFF. V and J are TRBV6-1 and TRBJ1-1; 8 bases map to TRBD1. Germline V CDR1 and CDR2: MNHNS, SASEGT. Trimming took 3 bases from V and 0 from J; bases not matched to a gene: 3. This CDR3 is built from 15 residues.

A few counts support this clone. The chain uses TRBV6-5 and TRBJ2-7, with 7 bases identical to TRBD1. The CDR3 runs to 15 residues. From germline, CDR1 is MNHEY and CDR2 SVGAGI. J lost 3 bases, V lost 6 bases, and 11 bases had no gene match. CDR3 in amino acids: CASSAIHRGDYEQYF. CDR3 bases: TGTGCCAGCAGCGCTATTCACAGGGGCGACTACGAGCAGTACTTC.

This sequence joins TRBV9 and TRBJ2-3; tentatively, D is TRBD1 (5 bases). The CDR3 is 15 amino acids. Trimming removed 2 bases from V and 5 bases from J, with 15 bases in between. The germline V gene has CDR1 SGDLS and CDR2 YYNGEE. DNA of the CDR3: TGTGCCAGCAGCGTCCGGGCTATTAGGGGAGATACGCAGTATTTT. This encodes CASSVRAIRGDTQYF. The variable domain in full, with the rest retrieved from reference TRBV9 and TRBJ2-3, is DSGVTQTPKHLITATGQRVTLRCSPRSGDLSVYWYQQSLDQGLQFLIQYYNGEERAKGNILERFSAQQFPDLHSELNLSSLELGDSALYFCASSVRAIRGDTQYFGPGTRLTVL.

DNA for the CDR3: TGTGCCAGCAGCCCCAGGACTAGCGACGCCGGGGAGCTGTTTTTT. Translating gives CASSPRTSDAGELFF. The gene calls are TRBV11-3 and TRBJ2-2; 9 nucleotides line up with TRBD2. Germline V lookup: CDR1 SGHNT, CDR2 YENEEA. This CDR3 has 15 amino acids. With V trimmed by 5 bases and J by 6 bases, 7 bases remained unmatched.

J is TRBJ2-2 and V is TRBV5-1; tentatively, D is TRBD1 (6 bases). The germline V gene encodes CDR1 SGHRS and CDR2 YFSETQ. V dropped 4 bases and J dropped 5 bases, with 15 bases sitting between them. This CDR3 has 15 residues. This CDR3 reads CASSQTGGDTGELFF. CDR3 sequence (DNA): TGCGCCAGCAGCCAGACAGGCGGTGATACCGGGGAGCTGTTTTTT.

The chain uses TRBV13 and TRBJ2-5, with a possible D match to TRBD2 (7 bases). Looked up from germline, CDR1 is PRHDT and CDR2 is FYEKMQ (reference sequence). The CDR3 is 15 residues long. V lost 5 bases, J lost 5 bases, and 18 bases lay in between. In DNA, the CDR3 is TGTGCCAGCAGCCAAAGGGGGGGAGCCGGGGAGACCCAGTACTTC. As protein: CASSQRGGAGETQYF.

The chain joins TRBV6-5 to TRBJ2-7; D is possibly TRBD2 (7 bases). Germline V CDR1 and CDR2: MNHEY, SVGAGI. The V and J ends lost 2 bases and 2 bases respectively, with 13 bases between them. The CDR3 is 15 amino acids. CDR3 DNA: TGTGCCAGCAGTTACGGGGGAGGGGGTACCTACGAGCAGTACTTC. This gives the protein CASSYGGGGTYEQYF.